The rows below give T cell receptor beta chains drawn from one sample of a study of T-cell memory formation after mild COVID-19. One entry per CDR3 protein results from TCRdb running MiXCR on the 5' RACE reads. Of 500,000 to 550,000 distinct CDR3 sequences detected, over 20% appear once; the ten largest clones hold around an eighth. What was sequenced was PBMCs or a T cell subset sorted from them (not recorded which). The receptors originated from an adult woman who had mild COVID-19 (a few samples of this study predate the infection). Cell type and time point are not known. The CDR3 runs from the conserved cysteine through the conserved F or W. A row's size may be missing; if present it is once, few, many or a size class.

J gene	V gene	clone size	CDR3 protein
TRBJ1-4	TRBV6-1	once	CASTRQGNEKLFF
TRBJ1-2	TRBV6-5	few	CASSYAGGNYGYTF
TRBJ1-2	TRBV25-1	few	CASSEVWEGGGYTF
TRBJ2-1	TRBV5-1	few	CASSSSYRTSPNEQFF
TRBJ1-5	TRBV29-1	many	CSVGWTGDQPQHF
TRBJ1-5	TRBV2	NA	CASSVEGTDNQPQHF
TRBJ1-1	TRBV19	NA	CASSPVVGADTEAFF
TRBJ1-5	TRBV18	NA	CASSPSGQRGQPQHF
TRBJ1-2	TRBV9	few	CASSREREEGYTF
TRBJ2-1	TRBV4-2	few	CASSPSSGGNNEQFF
TRBJ1-1	TRBV5-6	few	CASSTLRGGNTEAFF
TRBJ2-7	TRBV12-3/TRBV12-4	NA	CASTLAGGLNEQYF
TRBJ2-3	TRBV7-6	many	CASSLSRVRGTDTQYF
TRBJ2-1	TRBV29-1	NA	CSARIYEQFF
TRBJ1-1	TRBV29-1	NA	CSAPGMTGVGTEAFF
TRBJ2-4	TRBV2	many	CASSGLGGWGNIQYF
TRBJ1-2	TRBV2	NA	CASAAGINYGYTF
TRBJ2-5	TRBV5-5	NA	CASSLVGFLETQYF
TRBJ1-6	TRBV12-3/TRBV12-4	NA	CASSVGQGWSPLHF
TRBJ2-6	TRBV11-2	NA	CASSFNRVDSGANVLTF
TRBJ2-2	TRBV6-5	many	CASSYSGSGNGELFF
TRBJ1-1	TRBV11-1	NA	CASSLVGGTMNTEAFF
TRBJ2-7	TRBV20-1	few	CSARAAPGLAGGISYEQYF
TRBJ2-2	TRBV7-3	NA	CASSLTGTGNTGELFF
TRBJ2-5	TRBV20-1	NA	CSARQGAIQETQYF
TRBJ2-3	TRBV12-3/TRBV12-4	few	CASSFGQERSQYF
TRBJ2-7	TRBV20-1	few	CSARLLAGDKYEQYF
TRBJ2-1	TRBV2	few	CASSSGTGFDEQFF
TRBJ2-6	TRBV6-5	few	CASSYSIPYPGANVLTF
TRBJ2-1	TRBV11-3	NA	CASSPSWFNVNEQFF
TRBJ2-1	TRBV3-1	few	CASSFSGGPYNEQFF
TRBJ1-1	TRBV25-1	NA	CASSELIVRPGTGEENTEAFF
TRBJ1-1	TRBV6-1	NA	CASRVSAQGDTEAFF
TRBJ2-5	TRBV12-3/TRBV12-4	NA	CASSRDRMQETQYF
TRBJ2-1	TRBV24-1	NA	CATSESGGLDNEQFF
TRBJ2-1	TRBV12-3/TRBV12-4	few	CASSPGAPNEQFF
TRBJ2-5	TRBV20-1	few	CSARGGLAARGETQYF